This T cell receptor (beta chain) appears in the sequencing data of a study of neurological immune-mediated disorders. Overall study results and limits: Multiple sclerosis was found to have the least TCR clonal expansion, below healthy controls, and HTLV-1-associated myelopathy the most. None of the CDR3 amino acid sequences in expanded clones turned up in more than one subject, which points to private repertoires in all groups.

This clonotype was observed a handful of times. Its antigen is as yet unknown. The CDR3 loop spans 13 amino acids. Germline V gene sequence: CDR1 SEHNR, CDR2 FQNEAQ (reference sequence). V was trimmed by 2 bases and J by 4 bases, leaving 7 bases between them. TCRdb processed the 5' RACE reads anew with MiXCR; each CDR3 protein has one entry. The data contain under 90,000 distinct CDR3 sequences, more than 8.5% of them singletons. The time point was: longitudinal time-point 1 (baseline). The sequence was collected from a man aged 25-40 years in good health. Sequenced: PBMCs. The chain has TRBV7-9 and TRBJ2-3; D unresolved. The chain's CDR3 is CASSLSASDTQYF. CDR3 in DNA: TGTGCCAGCAGCTTATCAGCGTCAGATACGCAGTATTTT. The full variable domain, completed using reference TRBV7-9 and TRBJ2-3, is DTGVSQNPRHKITKRGQNVTFRCDPISEHNRLYWYRQTLGQGPEFLTYFQNEAQLEKSRLLSDRFSAERPKGSFSTLEIQRTEQGDSAMYLCASSLSASDTQYFGPGTRLTVL.